One sample yielded the 9 T cell receptor beta chains listed below, sequenced in a study of OX40 agonist ivuxolimab in advanced cancers. Using immunoSEQ multiplex PCR, the repertoire was profiled, and TCRdb retains in-frame clones only, with some absent. The sample includes 50,000 to 60,000 clones, more than 75% of them seen just once. Sequencing was performed on CD4+ or CD8+ T cells sorted from blood, taken in a trial of the OX40 agonist ivuxolimab. The receptors were gathered from an adult with an advanced solid tumor such as melanoma, head and neck, liver or kidney cancer.

The chain combines TRBV7-3 with TRBJ2-3, with 11 bases that match TRBD2. This CDR3 comprises 16 residues. Trimming cost V 5 bases and J 2 bases; bases outside gene matches: 6. Per germline, CDR1 SGHTA and CDR2 FQGTGA. This CDR3 is CASSPVAGGNTDTQYF. The CDR3 nucleotides read TGTGCCAGCAGCCCGGTAGCGGGAGGGAACACAGATACGCAGTATTTT.

The chain employs TRBV6-5 and TRBJ2-7; a possible D gene is TRBD1 (5 bases). The CDR3 has 16 residues. Germline CDR1 and CDR2: MNHEY and SVGAGI. V shed 3 bases and J shed 4 bases, with 19 bases lying between them. The CDR3 DNA sequence: TGTGCCAGCAGTTATTTAGGACACCTCGGCCAGTACGAGCAGTACTTC. This translates into CASSYLGHLGQYEQYF.

The chain joins TRBV6-6 to TRBJ2-1; 14 bases match TRBD2. Germline V gene lookup returns CDR1 MNHNY and CDR2 SVGAGI (reference sequence). CDR3 length: 15 amino acids. Germline trimming cut 5 bases from V and 11 bases from J; bases unmatched to any gene: 8. DNA for the CDR3: TGTGCCAGCAGTCAGCCGGGACTAGCGGGAGAAAAGCAGTTCTTC. This gives the protein CASSQPGLAGEKQFF.

The chain joins TRBV28 to TRBJ1-2; D not certain. Germline V lookup: CDR1 MDHEN, CDR2 SYDVKM. V lost 6 bases, J lost 2 bases, and 10 bases lay in between. The CDR3 loop spans 13 amino acids. The CDR3 is CASRRTGNYGYTF. In DNA form, the CDR3 reads TGTGCCAGCAGAAGGACGGGGAACTATGGCTACACCTTC.

As regards this clone: A junction end diverges from the germline sequence, so it may reflect a read error. The sample has other DNA sequences that encode this CDR3 too. The CDR3 region is CASSDNGRDTGELFF. The CDR3 DNA reads as TGTGCCAGCAGTGATAACGGGAGGGACACCGGGGAACTGTTTTTT. The chain has TRBV25-1 and TRBJ2-2; 8 bases line up with TRBD2. From germline, CDR1 is MGHDK and CDR2 SYGVNS. CDR3 length: 15 residues.

The rearrangement links TRBV19 to TRBJ1-5; D remains ambiguous. Germline V gene sequence: CDR1 LNHDA, CDR2 SQIVND (reference sequence). V lost 5 bases, J lost 4 bases, and 9 bases lay in between. The CDR3 has 13 amino acids. CDR3 sequence reads: CASSPRRNQPQHF. CDR3 sequence (DNA): TGTGCCAGTAGTCCCCGGAGGAATCAGCCCCAGCATTTT.

The chain employs TRBV4-1 and TRBJ1-2; D is perhaps TRBD1 (6 bases). Trimming stripped 0 bases from V and 7 bases from J, with 12 bases between. This CDR3 contains 14 residues. Germline assignment: CDR1 MGHRA and CDR2 YSYEKL. In nucleotides, the CDR3 is TGCGCCAGCAGCCAAGACAGGGGATTTTTTGGCTACACCTTC. As protein: CASSQDRGFFGYTF.

The chain combines TRBV29-1 with TRBJ2-2; TRBD1 aligns across 11 bases. V shed 5 bases and J 3 bases; nucleotides not matched to a gene: 5. The CDR3 spans 15 residues. CDR1 and CDR2 (germline): SQVTM, ANQGSEA. The CDR3: CSVSGTGGDTGELFF. The DNA for the CDR3 is TGCAGCGTTTCCGGGACAGGGGGGGACACCGGGGAGCTGTTTTTT.

The chain recombines TRBV7-9 with TRBJ2-5; D remains ambiguous. The J call is uncertain, as TRBJ2-7 better fits the DNA end. Germline values: CDR1 SEHNR, CDR2 FQNEAQ (reference sequence). CDR3 length equals 14 residues. CDR3 bases: TGTGCCAGCAGCCCGTTGGCACGGAGCTACGAGCAGTACTTC. Its translation: CASSPLARSYEQYF.